One sample yielded the 30 T cell receptor beta chains listed below, sequenced in a study of blood T cell repertoires in COVID-19. Method: immunoSEQ multiplex PCR; TCRdb's copy keeps in-frame clones and lacks some. The sample has around 31,000 clones, 70% to 90% seen once; the top ten hold 20% to 25%. Sequencing input: peripheral blood. The origin of the receptors is a human donor with active COVID-19. The donor label of this sample is uncertain.

The chain combines TRBV6-1 with TRBJ1-4; 9 nucleotides line up with TRBD1. After removal of 1 base from V and 8 bases from J, the junction contained 5 bases not matched to a gene. Germline values: CDR1 MNHNS, CDR2 SASEGT. This CDR3 contains 15 residues. The CDR3: CASSEGTGVGEKLFF. Here the CDR3 DNA reads TGTGCCAGCAGTGAAGGGACAGGGGTTGGGGAAAAACTGTTTTTT.

This chain uses TRBV18 with TRBJ2-4; D may be TRBD2 (5 bases). V lost 0 bases and J 6 bases, leaving 9 bases between the germline ends. CDR1 and CDR2 (germline): KGHSH, LQKENI. CDR3 length: 14 residues. CDR3 DNA: TGTGCCAGCTCACCACCCGCTGCGGGAAACATTCAGTACTTC. This encodes CASSPPAAGNIQYF.

The J gene is TRBJ1-1, the V gene TRBV18, with D tentatively TRBD1 (6 bases). The CDR3 runs to 15 residues. The V gene lost 3 bases and the J gene lost 1 base, with 12 bases spanning the gap. The germline gives CDR1 KGHSH, CDR2 LQKENI. The CDR3 sequence is CASSPYTGSNTEAFF. The CDR3 coding sequence is TGTGCCAGCTCACCCTATACAGGGTCGAACACTGAAGCTTTCTTT.

The chain uses TRBV11-3 and TRBJ2-5; weak D call: TRBD1 (6 bases). CDR3 length equals 14 residues. Germline values: CDR1 SGHNT, CDR2 YENEEA. Between the trimmed V and J ends, which lost 4 bases and 5 bases, there was a span of 14 bases. CDR3 protein: CASSSTGWGETQYF. In nucleotides, the CDR3 is TGTGCCAGCAGCTCTACAGGGTGGGGGGAGACCCAGTACTTC.

This clone was observed a few times. The chain couples TRBV14 to TRBJ2-1; D possibly corresponds to TRBD2 (5 bases). The CDR3 spans 15 residues. Per germline, CDR1 SGHDN and CDR2 FVKESK. V lost 1 base, J lost 0 bases, and 7 bases lay in between. Here the CDR3 reads CASSQGTGSYNEQFF. CDR3 nucleotide sequence: TGTGCCAGCAGCCAAGGGACTGGCTCCTACAATGAGCAGTTCTTC.

The gene calls are TRBV25-1 and TRBJ2-2; the D gene is possibly TRBD2 (6 bases). In germline, CDR1 is MGHDK, CDR2 SYGVNS. Deletions cut 1 base from V and 1 base from J, with 16 bases between. CDR3 size: 18 residues. This CDR3 reads CASSELGAQEGNTGELFF. CDR3 in DNA: TGTGCCAGCAGTGAATTGGGCGCTCAGGAGGGGAACACCGGGGAGCTGTTTTTT. The full variable domain, in which reference TRBV25-1 and TRBJ2-2 provide the parts outside the CDR3, is EADIYQTPRYLVIGTGKKITLECSQTMGHDKMYWYQQDPGMELHLIHYSYGVNSTEKGDLSSESTVSRIRTEHFPLTLESARPSHTSQYLCASSELGAQEGNTGELFFGEGSRLTVL.

The chain is built from TRBV9 and TRBJ1-5; no clear D gene. The CDR3 has 15 amino acids. Trimming stripped 1 base from V and 6 bases from J, with 14 bases between. Germline V gene lookup returns CDR1 SGDLS and CDR2 YYNGEE. In nucleotides, the CDR3 is TGTGCCAGCAGCGTACGAAGGGAGGTAAGTCAGCCCCAGCATTTT. It specifies CASSVRREVSQPQHF.

The chain employs TRBV7-9 and TRBJ2-5; no reliable D call. The CDR3 is made up of 12 amino acids. The V end lost 5 bases, the J end lost 5 bases, and 9 bases lay between the germline ends. Germline V lookup: CDR1 SEHNR, CDR2 FQNEAQ (reference sequence). DNA of the CDR3: TGTGCCAGCAGCATTGGGCCCGAGACCCAGTACTTC. Translating gives CASSIGPETQYF.

This chain joins TRBV6-6 and TRBJ2-3; tentative D call: TRBD2 (5 bases). The CDR3 covers 15 residues. Trimming took 6 bases from V and 2 from J, leaving 15 bases between them. Germline-derived CDR1 and CDR2 are MNHNY and SVGAGI (reference sequence). CDR3 nucleotide sequence: TGTGCCAGCAGCCACTCAGCGGAAAACACAGATACGCAGTATTTT. It is translated as CASSHSAENTDTQYF.

J is TRBJ1-1 and V is TRBV27; the D gene is possibly TRBD1 (5 bases). Germline V gene sequence: CDR1 MNHEY, CDR2 SMNVEV (reference sequence). V gave up 7 bases and J gave up 0 bases, with 18 bases separating them. The CDR3 totals 16 residues. The CDR3 here is CASKTGGGFMNTEAFF. CDR3 coding DNA: TGTGCCAGCAAAACCGGCGGGGGGTTTATGAACACTGAAGCTTTCTTT.

The CDR3 DNA is TGTGCCAGCAGGAGCGGACAGGGGAGTACTACAGATACGCAGTATTTT. Translated: CASRSGQGSTTDTQYF. The chain combines TRBV25-1 with TRBJ2-3; 9 bases match TRBD1. Trimming removed 6 bases from V and 3 bases from J; junction bases left unmatched: 10. The germline gives CDR1 MGHDK, CDR2 SYGVNS. There are 16 residues in the CDR3.

J is TRBJ2-4 and V is TRBV10-2, with D possibly TRBD2 on 6 matching bases. CDR3 length: 15 residues. Deletions cut 6 bases from V and 2 bases from J, with 14 bases between. Per the germline V gene, CDR1 is WSHSY and CDR2 is SAAADI. This CDR3 is CASSLRLDSKNIQYF. As DNA, the CDR3 is TGCGCCAGCAGCCTCCGACTAGACTCCAAAAACATTCAGTACTTC.

The chain links TRBV30 to TRBJ1-3; D remains ambiguous. Trimming took 2 bases from V and 7 from J, leaving 9 bases between them. CDR1 and CDR2 from the germline V gene are GTSNPN and SVGIG (reference sequence). The CDR3 sequence is 12 residues long. CDR3 region: CAWSPSRNTIYF. The DNA for the CDR3 is TGTGCCTGGAGTCCCTCTCGGAACACCATATATTTT.

V gene TRBV11-3 combines with J gene TRBJ2-3; 13 nucleotides agree with TRBD2. Germline CDR1 is SGHNT and CDR2 is YENEEA. Losses at the gene ends were 1 base for V and 6 bases for J; bases not matched to a gene: 10. The length of the CDR3 is 18 residues. CDR3 loop: CASSLGRQGLAGTDTQYF. DNA for the CDR3: TGTGCCAGCAGCTTAGGCCGACAGGGACTAGCGGGGACGGATACGCAGTATTTT.

The J gene is TRBJ1-5, the V gene TRBV6-6; D perhaps matches TRBD1 (6 bases). The CDR3 totals 15 residues. Trimming removed 2 bases at V and 7 bases at J, with 15 bases between. Germline-derived CDR1 and CDR2 are MNHNY and SVGAGI (reference sequence). CDR3 nucleotide sequence: TGTGCCAGCAGTTACATTCAGGGGCTAGGGCAGCCCCAGCATTTT. It yields the protein CASSYIQGLGQPQHF.

CDR3 residues: CASSFASSYNEQFF. CDR3 nucleotides: TGTGCCAGCAGCTTTGCCAGCTCCTACAATGAGCAGTTCTTC. This chain links TRBV7-6 with TRBJ2-1; D gene unclear. V lost 3 bases to trimming and J lost 0 bases, with 6 bases between them. CDR1 is SGHVS and CDR2 is FNYEAQ in the germline V gene. CDR3 size: 14 residues.

The genes are TRBV5-8 and TRBJ2-7, with D possibly matching TRBD2 (5 bases). The CDR3 contains 14 residues. Germline CDR1 SGHTS, CDR2 YDEGEE. The ends were cut back, 0 bases at V and 3 bases at J, with 10 bases in the middle. The CDR3 spells CASSLVPRGYEQYF. In nucleotides, the CDR3 is TGTGCCAGCAGCTTGGTCCCCCGGGGCTACGAGCAGTACTTC. The full variable domain, rest sourced from reference TRBV5-8 and TRBJ2-7, is EAGVTQSPTHLIKTRGQQATLRCSPISGHTSVYWYQQALGLGLQFLLWYDEGEERNRGNFPPRFSGRQFPNYSSELNVNALELEDSALYLCASSLVPRGYEQYFGPGTRLTVT.

This clone has just a few counts. The chain is built from TRBV27 and TRBJ2-5; TRBD1 aligns across 7 bases. The germline V gene encodes CDR1 MNHEY and CDR2 SMNVEV (reference sequence). With V trimmed by 5 bases and J by 5 bases, 11 bases remained unmatched. The CDR3 is 15 amino acids. The CDR3 here is CASSPLRGGAETQYF. DNA for the CDR3: TGTGCCAGCAGTCCTCTTAGAGGGGGCGCGGAGACCCAGTACTTC.

The chain couples TRBV6-2 or TRBV6-3 to TRBJ2-7; TRBD2 aligns across 15 bases. This CDR3 comprises 18 residues. Unmatched junction bases numbered 15, after V lost 6 bases and J lost 6 bases. Germline loops: CDR1 MNHEY, CDR2 SVGEGT. The CDR3 sequence: CASSSGTSGRSRRPEQYF. DNA of the CDR3: TGTGCCAGCAGCAGTGGGACTAGCGGGAGGTCCCGAAGGCCCGAGCAGTACTTC.

The chain joins TRBV7-9 to TRBJ2-1; D might be TRBD2 (6 bases). V lost 8 bases to trimming and J lost 0 bases, with 14 bases between them. Germline CDR1 is SEHNR and CDR2 is FQNEAQ (reference sequence). The CDR3 has 15 residues. The CDR3 here is CASDLALLSYNEQFF. In DNA form, the CDR3 reads TGTGCCAGCGACCTAGCGCTCCTCTCCTACAATGAGCAGTTCTTC.

This chain uses TRBV7-2 with TRBJ2-1; the match to TRBD2 covers 13 bases. The germline V gene encodes CDR1 SGHTA and CDR2 FQGNSA. With 5 bases clipped from V and 7 bases from J, the junction kept 11 bases outside the gene matches. The CDR3 is 17 amino acids. The CDR3 loop reads CASSLPGTSGIRNEQFF. The DNA for the CDR3 is TGTGCCAGCAGCCTCCCCGGGACTAGCGGGATTAGGAATGAGCAGTTCTTC.

V is TRBV7-2 and J is TRBJ2-1; maybe TRBD1 (6 bases). The CDR3 contains 15 residues. V dropped 5 bases and J dropped 2 bases, with 13 bases sitting between them. CDR1 is SGHTA, CDR2 FQGNSA, per germline. CDR3 region: CASSQGLSPYNEQFF. CDR3 bases: TGTGCCAGCAGCCAGGGGCTATCCCCCTACAATGAGCAGTTCTTC.

The chain's CDR3 is CASSPVRGFNQPQHF. The CDR3 DNA is TGTGCCAGCAGCCCAGTTCGAGGATTCAATCAGCCCCAGCATTTT. This chain joins TRBV7-8 and TRBJ1-5; D remains unclear. Germline CDR1 SGHVS, CDR2 FQNEAQ. Deletions cut 5 bases from V and 3 bases from J, with 14 bases between. The CDR3 length is 15 residues. The full variable domain, completed using reference TRBV7-8 and TRBJ1-5, is GAGVSQSPRYKVAKRGQDVALRCDPISGHVSLFWYQQALGQGPEFLTYFQNEAQLDKSGLPSDRFFAERPEGSVSTLKIQRTQQEDSAVYLCASSPVRGFNQPQHFGDGTRLSIL.

V and J are TRBV6-5 and TRBJ1-5, with D possibly TRBD1 on 5 matching bases. The length of the CDR3 is 15 residues. Trimming pared 6 bases from V and 0 bases from J, leaving 12 bases between. CDR1 and CDR2 (germline): MNHEY, SVGAGI. CDR3 protein: CASRGLDYSNQPQHF. The CDR3 DNA is TGTGCCAGCAGGGGGCTGGACTATAGCAATCAGCCCCAGCATTTT.

A single count supports this clone. This chain links TRBV5-6 with TRBJ2-7, with TRBD1 matching over 10 bases. The CDR3 loop spans 17 amino acids. Germline lookup yields CDR1 SGHDT and CDR2 YYEEEE. V gave up 4 bases and J gave up 2 bases; unmatched junction bases: 12. The CDR3 bases are TGTGCCAGCAGCAGGACTCGCCGGGACAGGGGCGCCTACGAGCAGTACTTC. As protein: CASSRTRRDRGAYEQYF.

This clone was found once. V and J are TRBV4-3 and TRBJ1-2, with 7 bases aligning to TRBD1. Germline V gene lookup returns CDR1 LGHNA and CDR2 YSLEER. V lost 0 bases, J lost 4 bases, and 8 bases stayed unmatched. This CDR3 is 16 amino acids long. CDR3 amino acids: CASSQDLRTGIYGYTF. CDR3 coding DNA: TGCGCCAGCAGCCAAGATTTAAGGACAGGAATCTATGGCTACACCTTC.

This chain joins TRBV7-9 and TRBJ2-5; no firm D call. Germline V gene sequence: CDR1 SEHNR, CDR2 FQNEAQ (reference sequence). This CDR3 is 13 amino acids long. V shed 5 bases and J shed 3 bases, with 10 bases lying between them. Written as DNA, the CDR3 is TGTGCCAGCAGCCACGACATAGAAGAGACCCAGTACTTC. Translation: CASSHDIEETQYF.

The rearrangement uses TRBV9 and TRBJ2-3; 10 nucleotides align to TRBD2. Trimming cost V 5 bases and J 1 base; bases outside gene matches: 10. The CDR3 covers 17 residues. Germline V gives CDR1 SGDLS, CDR2 YYNGEE. The CDR3: CASSPRRTSGGTDTQYF. The CDR3 DNA reads TGTGCCAGCAGTCCAAGGAGAACTAGCGGGGGCACAGATACGCAGTATTTT.

Note on this clone: Because the CDR3 is missing its conserved closing phenylalanine or tryptophan, this is likely a read error. Because the CDR3's place on the DNA is in doubt, the DNA is left out and the CDR3 is given as listed by TCRdb. The chain uses TRBV23-1 and TRBJ1-1. TRBV23-1 is annotated as an ORF whose role is uncertain. The CDR3 comprises 9 residues, both ends counted. CDR3 loop: CASSLRTGG.

The chain is built from TRBV7-9 and TRBJ2-1, with 9 bases aligning to TRBD2. The V segment lost 3 bases and the J segment 3 bases; nucleotides outside the gene matches: 3. Looked up from germline, CDR1 is SEHNR and CDR2 is FQNEAQ (reference sequence). The CDR3 is 15 residues long. The CDR3 DNA follows: TGTGCCAGCAGCTTTACTAGCGGGCACTACAATGAGCAGTTCTTC. Protein: CASSFTSGHYNEQFF. Filled out from reference TRBV7-9 and TRBJ2-1, the complete variable domain reads DTGVSQNPRHKITKRGQNVTFRCDPISEHNRLYWYRQTLGQGPEFLTYFQNEAQLEKSRLLSDRFSAERPKGSFSTLEIQRTEQGDSAMYLCASSFTSGHYNEQFFGPGTRLTVL.